The clone carrying this T cell receptor (beta chain) was seen just once. Its specificity is not known. CD45RO-negative, CCR7-selected cells formed the naive CD8 fraction, which excluded terminally differentiated effector memory CD45RA+ cells. Method: immunoSEQ multiplex PCR; TCRdb's copy keeps in-frame clones and lacks some. The sample yields roughly 590,000 clones, around 95% seen once. The sample originates from a study of shared clonotypes between healthy human individuals. Study-level findings and limits: The study found roughly 5% of naive CD4 clonotypes shared across four donors.

The CDR3 runs to 13 residues. Germline V gives CDR1 GTSNPN, CDR2 SVGIG (reference sequence). V was shortened by 5 bases and J by 4 bases, with 15 bases between the two germline ends. The sequence came from a woman in her twenties or thirties in good health. This chain links TRBV30 with TRBJ2-7; tentatively, D is TRBD1 or TRBD2 (5 bases each). The sample taken for sequencing was naive CD8+ T cells sorted from blood. The CDR3, as DNA: TGTGCCTGGGGCGGACCTGAGGGGTACGAGCAGTACTTC. This gives the protein CAWGGPEGYEQYF.